This T cell receptor (beta chain) was sequenced during a study of T-cell reconstitution after alpha-beta-depleted transplantation in children. Overall study results and limits: For some patients, TCRbeta diversity was high at day 60 because of recipient T cells and thymic progenitors that survived. Reportedly, alpha-beta T cells present about two months post-transplant originated from several hundred expanded clones of graft origin. By one year post-transplant, T-cell counts and diversity largely arose from T cells that were newly produced.

CDR1 is DFQATT and CDR2 is SNEGSKA in the germline V gene (reference sequence). CDR3 size: 13 residues. Trimming removed 3 bases from V and 0 bases from J, with 8 bases in between. Unique molecular identifiers were used in preparing the TCRbeta library. TCRdb fed the PCR reads into MiXCR, producing one record per CDR3 protein. The sample lists approximately 400,000 distinct CDR3 sequences; 15% to 20% were seen once. Details on this clonotype: Its antigen is currently unknown.

The sequence was collected from a boy younger than two who had a stem cell transplant for Wiskott-Aldrich syndrome, so the T cells may come from the graft donor. V usage is TRBV20-1 and J usage is TRBJ2-5, with a weak D call TRBD1 (6 bases). The sequencing used PBMCs, mostly from graft donor cells, collected 360 days after TCRalphabeta/CD19-depleted stem cell transplant. Here the CDR3 reads CSASRTDQETQYF. For the CDR3, the DNA is TGCAGTGCTAGTAGGACAGACCAAGAGACCCAGTACTTC.